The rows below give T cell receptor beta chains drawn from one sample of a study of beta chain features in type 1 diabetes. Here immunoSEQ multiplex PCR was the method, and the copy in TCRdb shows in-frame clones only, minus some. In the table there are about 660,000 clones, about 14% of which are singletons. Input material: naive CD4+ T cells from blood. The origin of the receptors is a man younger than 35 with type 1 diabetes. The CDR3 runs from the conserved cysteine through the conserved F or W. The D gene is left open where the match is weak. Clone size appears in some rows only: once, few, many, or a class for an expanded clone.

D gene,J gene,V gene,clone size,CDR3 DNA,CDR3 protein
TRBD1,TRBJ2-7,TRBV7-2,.,TGTGCCAGCAGCTTAGGGGACAGCGCGGGCTGGGGCTACGAGCAGTACTTC,CASSLGDSAGWGYEQYF
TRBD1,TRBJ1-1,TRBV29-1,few,TGCAGCGTATGGACAGGACACACTGAAGCTTTCTTT,CSVWTGHTEAFF
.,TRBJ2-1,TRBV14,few,TGTGCCAGCAGCCGCTTGGCAGGCGGGGAGCAGTTCTTC,CASSRLAGGEQFF
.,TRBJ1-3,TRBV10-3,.,TGTGCCATCAGGCCAGGGAGCTCTGGAAACACCATATATTTT,CAIRPGSSGNTIYF
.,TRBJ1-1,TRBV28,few,TGTGCCAGCAGCCCACACGGAAGAATTACTGAAGCTTTCTTT,CASSPHGRITEAFF
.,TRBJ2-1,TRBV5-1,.,TGCGCCAGCACCTCGGGCCACCCGACGAACAATGAGCAGTTCTTC,CASTSGHPTNNEQFF
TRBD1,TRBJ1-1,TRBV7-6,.,TGTGCCAGCAGCTTAAGGGGGCTGAACACTGAAGCTTTCTTT,CASSLRGLNTEAFF
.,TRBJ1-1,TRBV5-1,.,TGCGCCAGCAGCTTGGGCGTCGCAGGGAACACTGAAGCTTTCTTT,CASSLGVAGNTEAFF
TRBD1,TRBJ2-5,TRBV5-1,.,TGCGCCAGCAGCTTGGCAGGGGGCGAAGAGACCCAGTACTTC,CASSLAGGEETQYF
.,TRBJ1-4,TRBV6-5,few,TGTGCCAGCAGTTACTCAGAGGGCCGGGATAATGAAAAACTGTTTTTT,CASSYSEGRDNEKLFF
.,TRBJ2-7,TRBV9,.,TGTGCCAGCAGCGTAGCTGACGACGTAGACTACGAGCAGTACTTC,CASSVADDVDYEQYF
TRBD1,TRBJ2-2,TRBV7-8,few,TGTGCCACCGGACAGGGGGCACACGCGAACACCGGGGAGCTGTTTTTT,CATGQGAHANTGELFF
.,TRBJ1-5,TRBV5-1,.,TGCGCCAGCAGCTTATCCGGACAGAGCAATCAGCCCCAGCATTTT,CASSLSGQSNQPQHF
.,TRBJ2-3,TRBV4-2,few,TGTGCCAGCAGCCAAGGTAGCGGCACAGATACGCAGTATTTT,CASSQGSGTDTQYF
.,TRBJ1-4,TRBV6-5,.,TGTGCCACCAGTCTGGGGGGCGCGACTAATGAAAAACTGTTTTTT,CATSLGGATNEKLFF
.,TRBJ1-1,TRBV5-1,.,TGCGCCAGCAGCTTGGGACGGCCTCGGGCGACTGAAGCTTTCTTT,CASSLGRPRATEAFF
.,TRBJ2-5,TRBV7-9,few,TGTGCCAGCAGCTTAGGTGGGCTGCAGACCCAGTACTTC,CASSLGGLQTQYF
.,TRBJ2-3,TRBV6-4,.,TGTGCCAGCAGTGACTCGGGTGGCACAGATACGCAGTATTTT,CASSDSGGTDTQYF
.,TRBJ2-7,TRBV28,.,TGTGCCAGCAGCCCCCAGGCGCAGAGATCCTACGAGCAGTACTTC,CASSPQAQRSYEQYF
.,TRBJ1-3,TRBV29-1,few,TGCAGCGTTGTTAGGGACACTTCTGGAAACACCATATATTTT,CSVVRDTSGNTIYF
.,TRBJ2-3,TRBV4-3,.,TGCGCCAGCAGCCAGGAGGACAAATCGGATACGCAGTATTTT,CASSQEDKSDTQYF
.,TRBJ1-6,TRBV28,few,TGTGCCAGCACTCAGGACGACACGGTCCCTTCACCCCTCCACTTT,CASTQDDTVPSPLHF
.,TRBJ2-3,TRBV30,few,TGTGCCTGGAGTTTCTCCCTCACTAGTACAGATACGCAGTATTTT,CAWSFSLTSTDTQYF
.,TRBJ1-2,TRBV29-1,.,TGCAGCGTTGAATTCAACTATGGCTACACCTTC,CSVEFNYGYTF
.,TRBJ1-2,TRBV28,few,TGTGCCAGCAGTTCGCATAGGAACTATGGCTACACCTTC,CASSSHRNYGYTF
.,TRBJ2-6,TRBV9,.,TGTGCCAGCAGCGTAGAAAGTGGGGCCAACGTCCTGACTTTC,CASSVESGANVLTF
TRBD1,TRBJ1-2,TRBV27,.,TGTGCCAGCAGCCGACAGGGTTGGGTAAATGGCTACACCTTC,CASSRQGWVNGYTF
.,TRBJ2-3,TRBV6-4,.,TGTGCCAGCAGTTTGCATGGGGATACGCAGTATTTT,CASSLHGDTQYF
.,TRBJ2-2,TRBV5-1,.,TGCGCCAGCAGCTTTCAGGGGCGAGCCCTGGGCGGGGAGCTGTTTTTT,CASSFQGRALGGELFF
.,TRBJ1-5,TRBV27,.,TGTGCCAGCAGTTTAAGGGATAGCAATCAGCCCCAGCATTTT,CASSLRDSNQPQHF
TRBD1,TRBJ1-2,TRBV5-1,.,TGCGCCAGCAGCCAGGGACAGGGGAACTATGGCTACACCTTC,CASSQGQGNYGYTF
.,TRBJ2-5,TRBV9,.,TGTGCCAGCAGCGTGCGAGTGCAAGAGACCCAGTACTTC,CASSVRVQETQYF
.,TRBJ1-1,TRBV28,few,TGTGCCAGCAGTTTGTGGCCTGAAGCTTTCTTT,CASSLWPEAFF
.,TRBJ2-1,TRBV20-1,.,TGCAGTGCTAGGGCCCAGTTCTTC,CSARAQFF
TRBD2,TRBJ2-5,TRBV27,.,TGTGCCAGCAGTTTAACTAGCGGGAGAGAGACCCAGTACTTC,CASSLTSGRETQYF
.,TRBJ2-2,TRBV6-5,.,TGTGCCAGCACCGCCTGGGCGAACACCGGGGAGCTGTTTTTT,CASTAWANTGELFF
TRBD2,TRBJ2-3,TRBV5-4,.,TGTGCCAGCAGCTCGACTAGCGGGAGGGGTACAGATACGCAGTATTTT,CASSSTSGRGTDTQYF
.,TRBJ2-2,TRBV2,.,TGTGCCGCCTCCGGGACTTTAAACACCGGGGAGCTGTTTTTT,CAASGTLNTGELFF
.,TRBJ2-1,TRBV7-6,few,TGTGCCAGCAGCTTCGATTACGGACACAGGAATGAGCAGTTCTTC,CASSFDYGHRNEQFF
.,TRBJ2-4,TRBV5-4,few,TGTGCCAGCAGCCCTTCAGTAGAGGGAAACATTCAGTACTTC,CASSPSVEGNIQYF